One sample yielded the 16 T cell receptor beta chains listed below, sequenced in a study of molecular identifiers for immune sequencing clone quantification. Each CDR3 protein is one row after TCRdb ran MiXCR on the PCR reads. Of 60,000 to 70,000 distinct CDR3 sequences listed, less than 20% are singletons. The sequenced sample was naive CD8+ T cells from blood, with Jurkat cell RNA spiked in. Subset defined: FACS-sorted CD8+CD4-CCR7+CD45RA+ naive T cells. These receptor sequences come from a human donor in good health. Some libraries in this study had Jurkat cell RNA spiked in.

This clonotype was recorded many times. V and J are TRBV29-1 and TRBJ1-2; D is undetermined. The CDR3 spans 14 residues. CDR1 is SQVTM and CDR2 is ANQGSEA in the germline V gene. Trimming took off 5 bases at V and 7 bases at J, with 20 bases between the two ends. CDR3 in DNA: TGCAGCGTTTTGGGCCATCCCTTGGTATTTGGCTACACCTTC. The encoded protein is CSVLGHPLVFGYTF.

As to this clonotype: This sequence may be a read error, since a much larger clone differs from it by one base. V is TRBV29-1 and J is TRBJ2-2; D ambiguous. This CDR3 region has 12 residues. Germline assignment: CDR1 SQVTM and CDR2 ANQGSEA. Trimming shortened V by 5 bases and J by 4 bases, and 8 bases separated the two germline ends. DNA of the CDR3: TGCAGCGTTTATCGGTCCACCGGGGAGCTGTTTTTT. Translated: CSVYRSTGELFF.

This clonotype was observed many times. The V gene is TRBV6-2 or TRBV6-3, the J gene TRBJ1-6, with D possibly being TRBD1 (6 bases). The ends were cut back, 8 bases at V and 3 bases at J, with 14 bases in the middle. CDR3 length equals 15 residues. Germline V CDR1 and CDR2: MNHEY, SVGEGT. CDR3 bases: TGTGCCAGCCGGGTGGACAGCCGCTATAATTCACCCCTCCACTTT. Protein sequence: CASRVDSRYNSPLHF.

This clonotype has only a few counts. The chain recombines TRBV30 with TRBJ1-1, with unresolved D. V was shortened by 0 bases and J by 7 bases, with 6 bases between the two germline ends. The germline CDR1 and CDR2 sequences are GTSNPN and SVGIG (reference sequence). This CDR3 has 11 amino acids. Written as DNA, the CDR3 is TGTGCCTGGAGTGTGGGGATTGAAGCTTTCTTT. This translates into CAWSVGIEAFF.

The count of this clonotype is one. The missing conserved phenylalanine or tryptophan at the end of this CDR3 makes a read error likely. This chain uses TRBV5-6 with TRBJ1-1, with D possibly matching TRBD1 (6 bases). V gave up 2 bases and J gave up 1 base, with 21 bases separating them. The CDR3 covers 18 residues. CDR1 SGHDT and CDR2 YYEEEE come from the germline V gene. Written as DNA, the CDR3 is TGTGCCAGCAGCTTCAAACAGGGACATATTTCGGGGAACACTGAAGCTTTCTCT. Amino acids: CASSFKQGHISGNTEAFS.

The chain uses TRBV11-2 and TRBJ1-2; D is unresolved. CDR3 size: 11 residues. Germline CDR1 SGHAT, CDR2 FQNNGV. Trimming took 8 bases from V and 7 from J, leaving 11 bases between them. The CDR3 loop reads CASGIFGGYTF. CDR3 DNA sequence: TGTGCCAGCGGCATATTCGGTGGCTACACCTTC.

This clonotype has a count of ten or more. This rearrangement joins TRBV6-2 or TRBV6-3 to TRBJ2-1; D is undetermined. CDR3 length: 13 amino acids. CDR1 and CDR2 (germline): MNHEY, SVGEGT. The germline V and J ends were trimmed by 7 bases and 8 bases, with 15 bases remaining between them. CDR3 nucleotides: TGTGCCAGCAACCTAACGGTACCCCATGAGCAGTTCTTC. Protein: CASNLTVPHEQFF.

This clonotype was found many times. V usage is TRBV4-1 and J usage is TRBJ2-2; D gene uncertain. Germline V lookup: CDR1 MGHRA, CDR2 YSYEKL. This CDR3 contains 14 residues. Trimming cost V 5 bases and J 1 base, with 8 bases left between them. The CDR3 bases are TGCGCCAGCAGCTATAGAGGGAACACCGGGGAGCTGTTTTTT. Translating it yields CASSYRGNTGELFF.

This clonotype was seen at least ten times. The CDR3 is CASSPRLAEETQYF. The CDR3 coding sequence is TGTGCCAGCAGCCCTCGACTAGCTGAAGAGACCCAGTACTTC. The V call is TRBV11-1, the J call TRBJ2-5; 7 bases align to TRBD2. Germline CDR1 SGHAT, CDR2 FQDESV (reference sequence). CDR3 length: 14 residues. The trim removed 5 bases at V and 3 bases at J, leaving 6 bases unmatched.

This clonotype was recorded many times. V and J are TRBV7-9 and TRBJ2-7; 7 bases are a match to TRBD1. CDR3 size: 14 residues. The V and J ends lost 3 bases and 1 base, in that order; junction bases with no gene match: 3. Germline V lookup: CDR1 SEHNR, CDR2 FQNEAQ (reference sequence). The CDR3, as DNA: TGTGCCAGCAGCTTGTGGGACAGTTCCTACGAGCAGTACTTC. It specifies CASSLWDSSYEQYF.

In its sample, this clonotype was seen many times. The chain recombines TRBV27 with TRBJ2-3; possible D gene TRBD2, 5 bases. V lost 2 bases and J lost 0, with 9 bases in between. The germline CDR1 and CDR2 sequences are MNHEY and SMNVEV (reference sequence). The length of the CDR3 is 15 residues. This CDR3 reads CASSLTRTSTDTQYF. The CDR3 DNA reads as TGTGCCAGCAGTTTAACTAGAACTAGCACAGATACGCAGTATTTT.

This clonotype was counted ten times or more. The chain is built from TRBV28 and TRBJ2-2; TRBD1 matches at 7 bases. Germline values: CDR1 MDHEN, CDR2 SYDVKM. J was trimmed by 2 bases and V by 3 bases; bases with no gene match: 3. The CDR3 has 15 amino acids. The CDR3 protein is CASSFDRENTGELFF. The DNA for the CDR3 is TGTGCCAGCAGTTTTGACAGGGAAAACACCGGGGAGCTGTTTTTT. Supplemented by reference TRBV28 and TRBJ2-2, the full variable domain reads DVKVTQSSRYLVKRTGEKVFLECVQDMDHENMFWYRQDPGLGLRLIYFSYDVKMKEKGDIPEGYSVSREKKERFSLILESASTNQTSMYLCASSFDRENTGELFFGEGSRLTVL.

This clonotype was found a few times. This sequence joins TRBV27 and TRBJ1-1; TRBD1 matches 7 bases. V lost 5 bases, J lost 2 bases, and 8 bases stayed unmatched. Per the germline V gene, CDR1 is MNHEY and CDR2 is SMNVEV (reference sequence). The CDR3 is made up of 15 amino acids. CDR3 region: CASSRPGGSNTEAFF. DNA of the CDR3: TGTGCCAGCAGTAGACCAGGGGGTTCAAACACTGAAGCTTTCTTT.

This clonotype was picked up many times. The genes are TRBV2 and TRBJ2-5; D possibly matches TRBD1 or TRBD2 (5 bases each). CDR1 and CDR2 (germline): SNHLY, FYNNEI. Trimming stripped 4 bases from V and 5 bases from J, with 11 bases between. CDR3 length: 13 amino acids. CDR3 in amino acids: CASSGTGRETQYF. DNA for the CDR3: TGTGCCAGCAGTGGGACGGGGCGGGAGACCCAGTACTTC.

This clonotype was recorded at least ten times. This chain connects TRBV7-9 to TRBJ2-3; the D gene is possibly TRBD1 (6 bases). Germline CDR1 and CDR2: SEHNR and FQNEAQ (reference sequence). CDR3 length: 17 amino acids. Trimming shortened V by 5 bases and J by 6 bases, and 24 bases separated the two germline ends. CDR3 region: CASSPPALRGTWDTQYF. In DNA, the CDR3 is TGTGCCAGCAGCCCCCCTGCCCTCAGGGGTACTTGGGATACGCAGTATTTT.

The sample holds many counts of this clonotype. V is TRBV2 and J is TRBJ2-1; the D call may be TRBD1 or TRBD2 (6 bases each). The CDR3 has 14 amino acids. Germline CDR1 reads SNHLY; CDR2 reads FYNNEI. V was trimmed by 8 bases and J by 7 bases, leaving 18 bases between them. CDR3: CASWGFGGGNEQFF. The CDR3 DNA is TGTGCCAGCTGGGGATTCGGAGGGGGGAATGAGCAGTTCTTC.